This TCR beta chain was retrieved from a study of blood T cell repertoires in COVID-19. The overall study: Collection of acute and convalescent COVID-19 samples took place in the United States, Italy and Spain. Nucleic acid was either cDNA or gDNA, and it came from T cells, B-cell-depleted T cells, or PBMCs.

Original processing notes: Researchers report that nucleated cell counts were estimated from reference gene primer amplification. Measured with immunoSEQ multiplex PCR; TCRdb has only the in-frame clones, and not every one. That table supplies the V and J calls and clone size; D and trimming were determined from the DNA. This table holds approximately 76,000 clones, approximately 88% found once. This clone was recorded only once. The sequencing sample was made of peripheral blood. The receptor comes from a man aged 25-40 years with acute or convalescent COVID-19.

CDR3 sequence reads: CASSSGDGWEQYF. In nucleotides, the CDR3 is TGTGCCAGCAGCTCCGGAGACGGCTGGGAGCAGTACTTC. The genes are TRBV7-6 and TRBJ2-7; D not certain. This CDR3 is built from 13 residues. CDR1 is SGHVS, CDR2 FNYEAQ, per germline. Trimming removed 4 bases at V and 7 bases at J, with 14 bases between.